What follows is one T cell receptor (beta chain) and its context. As yet, its antigen is unknown. These data come from a study of molecular identifiers for immune sequencing clone quantification. Overall study findings and caveats: Spike-in Jurkat TCR RNA from a single cell reportedly registered among about 1 million naive cells.

Trimming removed 5 bases from V and 3 bases from J; junction bases left unmatched: 6. The CDR3 totals 14 residues. CDR1 is MNHEY, CDR2 SMNVEV, per germline (reference sequence). Previously described methods with listed TCR primers produced the bulk TCR libraries. TCRdb re-called the PCR reads with MiXCR, one entry per CDR3 protein. The sample shows about half a million distinct CDR3 sequences, less than 30% of them seen only once. The sequenced sample was naive CD8+ T cells from blood, with Jurkat cell RNA spiked in. Subset described: FACS-sorted CD8+CD4-CCR7+CD45RA+ naive T cells. The source is a human donor in good health. Some libraries in this study had Jurkat cell RNA spiked in. This chain connects TRBV27 to TRBJ1-1; 7 nucleotides align to TRBD1. CDR3 amino acids: CASSRIRGDTEAFF. CDR3 coding DNA: TGTGCCAGCAGTAGAATCAGGGGGGACACTGAAGCTTTCTTT.